This paragraph reports one TCR beta chain. This specimen comes from a study of OX40 agonist ivuxolimab in advanced cancers. Clones were read by immunoSEQ multiplex PCR, and TCRdb kept only the in-frame ones, dropping some. The table records around 54,000 clones, 91% of them present only once. The CDR3 contains 12 residues. V was cut by 5 bases and J by 4 bases, with 6 bases left in between. Germline CDR1 is MNHEY and CDR2 is SMNVEV (reference sequence). The rearrangement uses TRBV27 and TRBJ1-5; D remains unclear. This TCR came from an adult with an advanced solid tumor such as melanoma, head and neck, liver or kidney cancer. The sample was CD4+ or CD8+ T cells sorted from blood, taken in a trial of the OX40 agonist ivuxolimab. CDR3 amino acids: CASSPFNQPQHF. The CDR3 DNA reads as TGTGCCAGCAGTCCCTTTAATCAGCCCCAGCATTTT.